The T cell receptor beta chain described here comes from a study of T-cell reconstitution after alpha-beta-depleted transplantation in children (dated by TCRdb to about 2016). Looking at the study overall: The study quantitatively tracked T-cell immune reconstitution after TCRalphabeta/CD19-depleted allogeneic hematopoietic cell transplantation in children using TCR repertoire profiling.

Preparation of the library involved PCR. Instrument on record: Illumina HiSeq 2500. Molecular barcoding was employed in the preparation of TCR libraries, with unique molecular identifiers being used to normalize TCRbeta repertoire quantification. Starting from the raw public reads, TCRdb applied fastp trimming at Q25, assembled clones with MiXCR and retained in-frame beta chains. Every distinct CDR3 protein forms one entry, paired with its most common genes and DNA. Present in this sample are around 200,000 distinct CDR3 sequences, roughly 7.5% of which were seen just once. 3% to 3.5% of the sample is in the top ten clones. This clonotype was detected many times. Its antigen is unknown. Base qualities are not at hand, and no much larger clone is one base apart. The CDR3 spans 15 residues, from the cysteine through the phenylalanine. Of the read, only the CDR3 DNA is kept; its 45 bases are in frame from base 1. V loses 6 bases at its end and J loses 4 bases; junction bases beyond the gene matches: 12. The germline V gene (reference sequence) specifies DFQATT as CDR1 and SNEGSKA as CDR2.

The sample here was PBMCs from the stem cell graft donor, taken from the stem cell graft. This chain joins TRBV20-1 to TRBJ2-3; 8 junctional bases match TRBD1. The receptor comes from a human donor who donated a stem cell graft to a child with Wiskott-Aldrich syndrome. The CDR3 loop reads CSARKSDRVADTQYF. Here is the DNA: TGCAGTGCCCGAAAGTCGGACAGGGTAGCAGATACGCAGTATTTT.